This TCR beta chain is from a study of blood T cells in healthy people across ages (dated by TCRdb to between 2014 and 2016). For context, the study as a whole: In model experiments, template switching captured about one uniquely barcoded TCR beta cDNA molecule for every two T cells. To track age-related changes in TCR beta repertoire diversity, the study relied on deep sequencing normalized with unique cDNA molecular identifiers. Donors were grouped into four age groups: young (average 16 years), middle-aged (around 39), aged (around 66) and long-lived (just over 80). Donors of different ages were randomly distributed across sequencing lanes to avoid experimental bias. The study analyzed two additional independent replicas of 1 million unique cDNA reads from the same blood draw for two donors, one aged 18 to 30 and one aged 80 or older. The research as a whole found: Conclusive comparison of naive and antigen-experienced compartments was prevented by the profiling of bulk unsorted PBMCs. Compared with the aged group, the long-lived group had more naive CD4+ T cells, fewer expanded clones and increased TCR diversity, a pattern suggesting age selection. Estimates of total diversity based on one million sequenced T cells were considered lower bounds and underestimates. There was a strong correlation between observed TCR beta diversity and the percentage of naive T cells measured by flow cytometry. As age increased, observed TCR beta diversity per million T cells dropped in a roughly linear way, and a significant reduction was already evident by age 40. The CMV infection status of donors was not known, potentially confounding age-related changes in expanded clonotypes.

The table lists this clonotype with a few counts. Its target antigen remains unknown. No qualities accompany the bases; no much larger clone lies one base away. The germline V gene supplies CDR1 MRHNA and CDR2 SNTAGT. The CDR3 runs 13 residues from the cysteine to the phenylalanine. Of all the DNA, just the CDR3 is kept, 39 bases in frame from base 1. The library was prepared using 5' RACE. Sequencing was carried out with an Illumina HiSeq 2500. The second PCR ran for roughly 7 to 11 cycles and used a J-beta primer mix along with a sample-barcoded 5' primer. A template-switch 5' adaptor carrying 12 random nucleotides introduced a unique molecular identifier onto each TCR beta cDNA molecule. Each sample yielded at least 2.5 million CDR3-containing paired-end reads. The Mint cDNA synthesis kit, primed by a TRBC-specific oligonucleotide, was used to synthesize first-strand cDNA from all RNA. Following uracil-DNA glycosylase treatment, all cDNA underwent a first 18-cycle PCR with the universal primers M1SS and BC2_uni_R. The paper's processing steps were these. Each sample was normalized by randomly selecting 1 million high-quality reads, each carrying a distinct molecular identifier. Reads with shared molecular identifiers were discarded instead of being binned into consensus sequences. MiTCR, run with a Q25 quality threshold and the strictest error-elimination algorithm, handled CDR3 identification, clonotype clustering and error correction. A nonparametric unseen species model with Euler transformation was used to estimate lower-bound total TCR beta diversity. TCRdb handled the public reads itself, with Q25 trimming in fastp and clone calling in MiXCR, and kept productive beta chains. Merged by CDR3 protein, the rows form single entries marked with the most common genes and DNA. TCRdb, not the authors, supplied the V and J calls. The sample table shows 550,000 to 700,000 distinct CDR3 sequences, and about 26% are seen once. The top ten clonotypes cover less than 20% of the sample.

Systemically healthy Caucasian individuals from Russia, some 36 in total and aged roughly 6 to 100 years, were included as donors. Ten milliliters of peripheral blood were drawn from each donor into EDTA-treated Vacutainer tubes. Ficoll-Paque density-gradient centrifugation was used to isolate PBMCs, with at least 6.5 million per sample. Trizol reagent was used to extract total RNA from the PBMCs, yielding at least 6 micrograms per sample. Naive CD45RAhigh/CD27high T cell percentages were measured by flow cytometry on a PBMC aliquot from every donor. Recombination joined TRBV6-4 with TRBJ2-5; TRBD1 is a weak D gene call, 6 bases matching. The assigned J gene may be wrong: the sequence end matches TRBJ2-1 better. Sequenced input: blood. This TCR was sampled from a woman in her seventies in good health. The nucleotide sequence is TGTGCCAGCAGTGACCAGGGGCTTGGTGAGCAGTTCTTC. It specifies CASSDQGLGEQFF.